One and the same sample provided the 8 T cell receptor beta chains below, sequenced in a study of OX40 agonist ivuxolimab in advanced cancers. Sequencing was performed with immunoSEQ multiplex PCR; in TCRdb, only in-frame clones are kept and a portion is missing. Among just under 75,000 clones listed, 80% to 95% were seen once. The source was CD4+ or CD8+ T cells sorted from blood, collected in a trial of the OX40 agonist ivuxolimab. These TCRs come from an adult with an advanced solid tumor such as melanoma, head and neck, liver or kidney cancer.

The sample holds a few counts of this clone. The chain recombines TRBV27 with TRBJ2-7; D ambiguous. This CDR3 contains 14 residues. Germline V gene sequence: CDR1 MNHEY, CDR2 SMNVEV (reference sequence). Trimming pared 3 bases from V and 1 base from J, leaving 10 bases between. CDR3 residues: CASSFQLGSYEQYF. The CDR3 DNA is TGTGCCAGCAGTTTTCAACTGGGATCCTACGAGCAGTACTTC.

This clone has just one count. The rearrangement joins TRBV20-1 to TRBJ1-1; D may be TRBD1 (6 bases). This CDR3 is built from 11 residues. V was shortened by 3 bases and J by 11 bases, with 13 bases between the two germline ends. The V gene's germline CDR1 is DFQATT and CDR2 SNEGSKA (reference sequence). The CDR3 DNA follows: TGCAGTGCTAGTGCGTCTCAGGGGGCTTTCTTT. This gives the protein CSASASQGAFF.

Only a few counts were recorded for this clone. The rearrangement joins TRBV10-3 to TRBJ2-3; D may be TRBD1 or TRBD2 (6 bases each). Germline V CDR1 and CDR2: ENHRY, SYGVKD. The CDR3 contains 13 residues. V was trimmed by 6 bases and J by 9 bases, leaving 16 bases between them. The CDR3 DNA sequence: TGTGCCATCAGGGGACCCAGGGGAGGCACGCAGTATTTT. This gives the protein CAIRGPRGGTQYF.

The chain employs TRBV28 and TRBJ1-1; D may be TRBD1 (5 bases). The germline gives CDR1 MDHEN, CDR2 SYDVKM. The CDR3 is 15 residues long. V lost 7 bases and J 4 bases, leaving 19 bases between the germline ends. The CDR3 is CASILPGGFFTEAFF. DNA of the CDR3: TGTGCCAGCATCCTCCCGGGGGGATTCTTCACTGAAGCTTTCTTT.

This clone was recorded only once. This chain uses TRBV28 with TRBJ2-5; D remains ambiguous. The length of the CDR3 is 13 residues. The ends were cut back, 3 bases at V and 2 bases at J, with 7 bases in the middle. CDR1 is MDHEN and CDR2 is SYDVKM in the germline V gene. The DNA of the CDR3 is TGTGCCAGCAGTTTTTGGGAACAAGAGACCCAGTACTTC. Amino acids: CASSFWEQETQYF.

The chain uses TRBV15 and TRBJ2-3; TRBD1 aligns across 7 bases. V gave up 5 bases and J gave up 2 bases; unmatched junction bases: 10. Germline V gene lookup returns CDR1 LNHNV and CDR2 YYDKDF (reference sequence). This CDR3 is 16 amino acids long. CDR3 in DNA: TGTGCCACCAGCCTAACAGGGGAACTAAACACAGATACGCAGTATTTT. It encodes CATSLTGELNTDTQYF.

Regarding this clone: Other DNA sequences in the same sample also yield this CDR3. This chain joins TRBV29-1 and TRBJ2-7; 11 nucleotides agree with TRBD2. In germline, CDR1 is SQVTM, CDR2 ANQGSEA. Trimming took 6 bases from V and 3 from J; bases not matched to a gene: 4. This CDR3 is built from 13 residues. In DNA, the CDR3 is TGCAGCGTCGGGACTAGCGGTGACTACGAGCAGTACTTC. Its protein product is CSVGTSGDYEQYF.

As DNA, the CDR3 is TGTGCCAGCAGCTTAGTCCAGGGAGGTAGGGAGACCCAGTACTTC. This encodes CASSLVQGGRETQYF. The gene calls are TRBV11-2 and TRBJ2-5; D might be TRBD2 (6 bases). CDR3 length equals 15 residues. Deletions cut 1 base from V and 5 bases from J, with 14 bases between. Per germline, CDR1 SGHAT and CDR2 FQNNGV.